This T cell receptor (beta chain) was profiled in a study of human T cells and chemical hapten exposure (dated by TCRdb to the early 2020s). In terms of the full investigation: For sensitization, 2% DPC in acetone was applied to a roughly 2 cm by roughly 2 cm area of upper inner arm skin. Throughout the study period of roughly 24 weeks, patients also received therapeutic DPC doses to the scalp every week. Patch testing on the upper back used Finn chambers containing 0.01% DPC, with scoring done after 6 days according to International Contact Dermatitis Research Group standards. Most of the patients in the cohort were female, and the cohort covered alopecia areata with under or over 50% scalp involvement, alopecia totalis and alopecia universalis. Libraries were pooled for sequencing, and per-sample TCR yields varied mainly because of small differences in library volumes within the pool. The study tracked peripheral blood TCR repertoire changes in vivo during primary and secondary sensitization to the hapten diphenylcyclopropenone (DPC) in alopecia patients. Blood was sampled from patients pre-sensitization (week 0) and at 2, 6 and about 24 weeks after DPC sensitization. Blood for TCR sequencing was provided by twenty-nine alopecia patients at one to four time points (pre-sensitization, 2, 6 and 24 weeks).

V lost 2 bases and J lost 7 bases, and the count of bases not matched to a germline gene is 9. The CDR1 and CDR2 encoded by the germline V gene (reference sequence) are DFQATT and SNEGSKA. The CDR3 covers 15 residues, taking in both the cysteine and the phenylalanine. Of all the DNA, just the CDR3 is kept, 45 bases in frame from base 1. Beyond this particular receptor, the publication reports: The number of PT1 expanded TCRs positively correlated with patch test score, significant at thresholds 8, 16 and 32 but not 4. Expanded TCRs formed significantly more large CDR3 similarity clusters than pre-sensitization or healthy control sets, consistent with antigen-driven responses. The number of TCRs above 1 in 1000 frequency did not change with DPC sensitization; there was no evidence of global repertoire structure alterations. Because all patients had alopecia, a presumed autoimmune disease, the immune response of the patients might differ from that of healthy individuals. After repeated subsampling, changes were observed in the strength of the expansion versus patch-test correlation and in the threshold at which the correlation became significant.

The method was RACE. The listed sequencing device is NextSeq 500. Library preparation attached unique molecular identifiers to individual cDNA molecules for quantitative, reproducible TCR counting. From each blood RNA sample, both TCR alpha and TCR beta chains were sequenced. Per the authors' processing: Samples had a median of 95,638 TCRs, with a range from about 23,224 to 690,600. The Decombinator software suite was used to annotate the V, J and CDR3 of the TCR reads. To make PS versus PT1 abundance plots, every sample was subsampled to the same number of TCRs (28,000). TCRs were defined as expanded if absent before sensitization and observed at least eight times at the 2-week time point. The raw public data were reprocessed by TCRdb itself: fastp quality trimming at Q25, MiXCR clonotype calling, in-frame beta chains only. CDR3 protein duplicates are merged, each entry listing the most common genes and DNA. The V and J calls shown here were made by TCRdb, not taken from the authors' results. For this sample the table gives some 82,000 distinct CDR3 sequences, of which over 8.5% were detected only once. Jointly, the top ten make up approximately 4.4% of the sample.

Remarks on this clonotype: Its antigen remains undetermined. No per-base quality is available; no much larger clone lies one base away.

What the time point label conveys for this sample: patch test 1, 2 weeks after DPC sensitization. The treatment or condition tag for this specimen amounts to: therapeutic diphenylcyclopropenone sensitization with weekly scalp DPC. Blood at each patch-test visit was drawn before the patch test was applied. Patients were eligible if aged 18 to 70, diagnosed with alopecia and judged suitable for DPC therapy, and pregnant patients were excluded. Total RNA was extracted from unfractionated whole blood that had been collected in Tempus Blood RNA tubes. The sample in question was whole blood, obtained in connection with sensitization to the hapten diphenylcyclopropenone (DPC). This clonotype was obtained from a woman aged 50 to 65 with alopecia areata. Some clones in this sample may be carry-over from other donors' samples. Recombination joined TRBV20-1 with TRBJ2-2; 8 bases in the junction line up with TRBD1. The DNA is TGCAGTGCTAGAAAGGGACAGGTTAAGGTCGGGGAGCTGTTTTTT. Its protein product is CSARKGQVKVGELFF.